This T cell receptor (beta chain) originates from a study of T cell responses to AZD1222 COVID-19 vaccine. The CDR3 is 15 amino acids. TCRdb keeps only in-frame clones here, not all; method: immunoSEQ multiplex PCR. The sample has approximately 150,000 clones, 91% seen once; the top ten hold around 5%. This material consisted of peripheral blood, taken on day 0 of AZD1222 vaccination. The TCR originated in an adult in good health. This chain uses TRBV21-1 with TRBJ1-5; the table's TRBD1 call for D was not verified on the DNA. TRBV21-1 is labeled a pseudogene. CDR3 residues: CASSKGQEGNQPQHF. The CDR3 bases are TGTGCCAGCAGCAAAGGACAGGAGGGCAATCAGCCCCAGCATTTT.